This T cell receptor (beta chain) was obtained from a study of blood T cell repertoires in COVID-19. Overall study: Spain, Italy and the United States supplied samples that represented acute and convalescent COVID-19. PBMCs, B-cell-depleted T cells, or T cells were the source of the cDNA or gDNA that made up the material.

Under the authors' procedure: It was from reference gene primer amplification that nucleated cell counts were estimated. Sequencing used immunoSEQ multiplex PCR; TCRdb keeps in-frame clones, though not all of them. Clonal size and the V and J genes are those of that table, whereas D and trimming came from the DNA. The table has some 50,000 clones, approximately 84% seen once. Trimming left V 8 bases short and J 5 bases short, with 7 bases between. The CDR3 sequence is 11 residues long. Germline V gives CDR1 MDHEN, CDR2 SYDVKM. This clone came up once. Source material: peripheral blood. The TCR sequence derives from a human donor in a cohort sampled during active COVID-19. V usage is TRBV28 and J usage is TRBJ1-3; D not certain. As DNA, the CDR3 is TGTGCCAGCCTCGGTAGAAACACCATATATTTT. Its protein is CASLGRNTIYF.